The 4 T cell receptor beta chains given below trace back to one sample, sequenced in a study of CD8+ T cells in alopecia areata listed by TCRdb under 2018. Library preparation used the immunoSEQ multiplex PCR assay. RNA was extracted from all samples and reverse transcribed into cDNA, which served as template for TCR sequencing. TCRdb's version of the immuneACCESS table is confined to in-frame rearrangements and falls short of the full clone set. An unresolved V gene accounts for under half of the shortfall where checked; the remainder is of unknown origin. The sample data list about 140,000 clones, and around 62% of these were observed just once. 36% of the sample comes from the top ten. The material sequenced was CD8+ T cells sorted from blood. All receptors derive from a human donor in good health.

The chain recombines TRBV25-1 with TRBJ1-5, with D hard to call. Trimming took off 1 base at V and 4 bases at J, with 8 bases between the two ends. The CDR3 sequence is 14 residues long. CDR1 and CDR2 from the germline V gene are MGHDK and SYGVNS. CDR3 sequence: CASSEWSVNQPQHF. In DNA, the CDR3 is TGTGCCAGCAGTGAATGGTCGGTGAATCAGCCCCAGCATTTT. The complete variable domain, with remaining parts taken from reference TRBV25-1 and TRBJ1-5, reads EADIYQTPRYLVIGTGKKITLECSQTMGHDKMYWYQQDPGMELHLIHYSYGVNSTEKGDLSSESTVSRIRTEHFPLTLESARPSHTSQYLCASSEWSVNQPQHFGDGTRLSIL.

The genes are TRBV27 and TRBJ2-7; D gene ambiguous. The CDR3 length is 13 residues. V dropped 3 bases and J dropped 3 bases, with 9 bases sitting between them. Germline V gene sequence: CDR1 MNHEY, CDR2 SMNVEV (reference sequence). The CDR3 nucleotides read TGTGCCAGCAGTTTTTATTACAGCTACGAGCAGTACTTC. It yields the protein CASSFYYSYEQYF.

This clone was detected a few times. V and J are TRBV5-1 and TRBJ2-1; D is undetermined. V dropped 5 bases and J dropped 10 bases, with 13 bases sitting between them. Germline CDR1 is SGHRS and CDR2 is YFSETQ. The CDR3 length is 12 residues. The DNA of the CDR3 is TGCGCCAGCAGTCCCGATGGGAACGAGCAGTTCTTC. It translates to CASSPDGNEQFF.

The rearrangement joins TRBV9 to TRBJ2-2, with 8 bases aligning to TRBD2. The germline V gene has CDR1 SGDLS and CDR2 YYNGEE. The ends lost 0 bases at V and 3 bases at J; junction bases unmatched: 1. The CDR3 sequence is 15 residues long. CDR3 in DNA: TGTGCCAGCAGCGTAGCGGGAGGGGACACCGGGGAGCTGTTTTTT. Protein product: CASSVAGGDTGELFF.